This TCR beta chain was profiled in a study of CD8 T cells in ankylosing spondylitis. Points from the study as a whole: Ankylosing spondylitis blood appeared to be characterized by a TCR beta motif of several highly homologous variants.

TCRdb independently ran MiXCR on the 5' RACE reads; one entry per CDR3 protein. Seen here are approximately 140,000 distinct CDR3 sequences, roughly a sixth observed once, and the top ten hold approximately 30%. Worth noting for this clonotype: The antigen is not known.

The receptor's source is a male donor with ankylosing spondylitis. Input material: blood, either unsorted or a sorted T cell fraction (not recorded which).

CDR3: CASSLSSRGLSEQFF. The CDR3 coding sequence is TGTGCCAGCAGTTTATCGTCCAGGGGGCTTAGTGAGCAGTTCTTC. J is TRBJ2-1 and V is TRBV27; 8 bases are shared with TRBD1. CDR3 length: 15 amino acids. V shed 0 bases and J 9 bases; nucleotides not matched to a gene: 7. Germline loops: CDR1 MNHEY, CDR2 SMNVEV (reference sequence).